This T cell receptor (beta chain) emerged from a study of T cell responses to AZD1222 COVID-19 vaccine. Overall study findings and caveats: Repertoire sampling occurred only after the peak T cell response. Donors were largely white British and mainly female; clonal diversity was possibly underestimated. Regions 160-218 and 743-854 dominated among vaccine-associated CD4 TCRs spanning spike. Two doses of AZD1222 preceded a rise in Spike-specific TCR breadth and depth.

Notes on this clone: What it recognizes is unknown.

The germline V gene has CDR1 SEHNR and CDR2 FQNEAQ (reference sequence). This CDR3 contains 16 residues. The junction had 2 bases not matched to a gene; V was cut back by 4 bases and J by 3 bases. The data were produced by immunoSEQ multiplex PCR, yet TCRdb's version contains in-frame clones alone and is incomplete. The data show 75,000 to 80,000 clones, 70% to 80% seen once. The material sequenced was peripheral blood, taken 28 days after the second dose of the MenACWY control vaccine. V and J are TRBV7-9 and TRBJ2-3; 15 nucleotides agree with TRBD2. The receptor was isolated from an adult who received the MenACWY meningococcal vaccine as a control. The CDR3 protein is CASSYGTSGGTDTQYF. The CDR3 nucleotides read TGTGCCAGCAGCTACGGGACTAGCGGGGGGACAGATACGCAGTATTTT.